The 18 T cell receptor beta chains below come from one sample, sequenced in a study of blood T cells in healthy people across ages. A sample-barcoded 5' primer and a J-beta primer mix were used in a second PCR of about 7 to 12 cycles. TCRdb reprocessed the 5' RACE reads with MiXCR, giving one entry per CDR3 protein. Of 710,000 or so distinct CDR3 sequences listed, around 32% are singletons. The sequenced material came from blood. The receptors here all came from a woman of 80 years or more in good health.

There are many counts of this clonotype. This chain joins TRBV4-2 and TRBJ2-5, with D tentatively TRBD2 (6 bases). The V gene lost 4 bases and the J gene lost 0 bases, with 18 bases spanning the gap. The germline gives CDR1 LGHNA, CDR2 YNFKEQ. The CDR3 consists of 17 residues. CDR3 region: CASSPRGAVGYQETQYF. CDR3 nucleotides: TGTGCCAGCAGCCCTCGCGGGGCAGTGGGGTACCAAGAGACCCAGTACTTC.

The genes are TRBV5-1 and TRBJ2-5; no firm D call. Germline lookup yields CDR1 SGHRS and CDR2 YFSETQ. The CDR3 is made up of 12 amino acids. V lost 1 base, J lost 4 bases, and 5 bases lay in between. Here the CDR3 DNA reads TGCGCCAGCAGCTTGTTTTCAGAGACCCAGTACTTC. Protein product: CASSLFSETQYF.

This clonotype was detected many times. A read error may produce the germline difference seen at one junction end. The rearrangement links TRBV10-3 to TRBJ2-7; D may be TRBD1 (6 bases). Germline V CDR1 and CDR2: ENHRY, SYGVKD. The CDR3 covers 12 residues. Here the CDR3 reads CTITPTGYEQYF. As DNA, the CDR3 is TGTACCATCACTCCGACAGGCTACGAGCAGTACTTC.

This clonotype occurred many times. The chain couples TRBV7-8 to TRBJ2-4; 8 bases agree with TRBD1. The CDR3 loop spans 15 amino acids. The V gene's germline CDR1 is SGHVS and CDR2 FQNEAQ. The ends lost 6 bases at V and 6 bases at J; junction bases unmatched: 10. The CDR3 region is CASSSLSGGLNIQYF. Here the CDR3 DNA reads TGTGCCAGCAGTTCCCTATCAGGGGGCCTAAACATTCAGTACTTC.

This clonotype was found a few times. This chain connects TRBV30 to TRBJ2-7; 7 nucleotides align to TRBD1. Germline V gene sequence: CDR1 GTSNPN, CDR2 SVGIG (reference sequence). The CDR3 is 14 residues long. The junction had 2 bases not matched to a gene; V was cut back by 0 bases and J by 0 bases. Here the CDR3 DNA reads TGTGCCTGGAGTGTAGGGGGCACCTCCTACGAGCAGTACTTC. This gives the protein CAWSVGGTSYEQYF.

As concerns this clonotype: A clone one base away is much larger, so this may be a read error. The V and J genes are TRBV20-1 and TRBJ2-3, with D unclear. The CDR3 covers 12 residues. Germline CDR1 DFQATT, CDR2 SNEGSKA (reference sequence). CDR3 region: CRATYSTDTQYF. The DNA for the CDR3 is TGCAGGGCTACTTACAGCACAGATACGCAGTATTTT.

This clonotype was recorded at least ten times. The chain has TRBV7-2 and TRBJ2-5; D not certain. The ends were cut back, 2 bases at V and 4 bases at J, with 8 bases in the middle. Germline V gene sequence: CDR1 SGHTA, CDR2 FQGNSA. This CDR3 is 13 amino acids long. CDR3: CASSLFPRETQYF. The CDR3 DNA reads as TGTGCCAGCAGCTTATTCCCCCGAGAGACCCAGTACTTC.

This clonotype occurred once. One end of the junction varies from germline; a read error may be responsible. V is TRBV7-2 and J is TRBJ2-7, with 7 positions matching TRBD1. The CDR3 sequence is 15 residues long. Germline V CDR1 and CDR2: SGHTA, FQGNSA. CDR3: CARSFTGQTIHEQYF. In DNA form, the CDR3 reads TGTGCCCGCAGCTTTACGGGACAGACCATCCACGAGCAGTACTTC. Based on the CDR3 plus reference TRBV7-2 and TRBJ2-7, the full variable domain is GAGVSQSPSNKVTEKGKDVELRCDPISGHTALYWYRQSLGQGLEFLIYFQGNSAPDKSGLPSDRFSAERTGGSVSTLTIQRTQQEDSAVYLCARSFTGQTIHEQYFGPGTRLTVT.

Ten or more counts support this clonotype. The chain uses TRBV10-3 and TRBJ1-1, with D maybe TRBD1 (6 bases). This CDR3 has 13 amino acids. Germline V gene data show CDR1 as ENHRY and CDR2 as SYGVKD. The V gene lost 6 bases and the J gene lost 2 bases, with 10 bases spanning the gap. The CDR3 region is CAISQGPNTEAFF. Here the CDR3 DNA reads TGTGCCATCAGCCAGGGGCCCAACACTGAAGCTTTCTTT.

This clonotype was found many times. CDR3 sequence (DNA): TGCAGTGCTAGAGATTGGGGCAGGGGGCGGAGGAGAGATCAAGAGACCCAGTACTTC. As protein: CSARDWGRGRRRDQETQYF. This chain links TRBV20-1 with TRBJ2-5, with 8 positions matching TRBD1. CDR3 length: 19 amino acids. The germline V gene has CDR1 DFQATT and CDR2 SNEGSKA (reference sequence). V was clipped by 0 bases and J by 2 bases; unmatched bases: 17.

In this sample, this clonotype turned up many times. The chain employs TRBV7-2 and TRBJ2-5, with D unclear. The CDR3 covers 11 residues. CDR1 SGHTA and CDR2 FQGNSA come from the germline V gene. Trimming took off 6 bases at V and 0 bases at J, with 2 bases between the two ends. CDR3 sequence (DNA): TGTGCCAGCAGATACCAAGAGACCCAGTACTTC. It encodes CASRYQETQYF.

As to this clonotype: This may come from a read error, since a much larger clone is one base off. This chain links TRBV7-6 with TRBJ2-1; 9 bases are shared with TRBD2. The CDR3 sequence is 16 residues long. Germline CDR1 SGHVS, CDR2 FNYEAQ. CDR3 protein: CASSARLAVSYSEQFF. The DNA for the CDR3 is TGTGCCAGCAGCGCGCGACTAGCGGTTTCCTACAGTGAGCAGTTCTTC.

This clonotype was recorded at least ten times. The rearrangement links TRBV2 to TRBJ2-3; TRBD2 might be the D (5 bases). The germline V and J ends were trimmed by 10 bases and 2 bases, with 16 bases remaining between them. Germline V gene sequence: CDR1 SNHLY, CDR2 FYNNEI. CDR3 size: 14 residues. The CDR3: CATQALDDTDTQYF. The CDR3 nucleotides read TGTGCCACCCAGGCACTAGATGACACAGATACGCAGTATTTT.

The sample holds many counts of this clonotype. The V call is TRBV7-2, the J call TRBJ2-1; maybe TRBD2 (6 bases). Per the germline V gene, CDR1 is SGHTA and CDR2 is FQGNSA. The CDR3 spans 13 residues. Trimming cost V 7 bases and J 10 bases, with 17 bases left between them. The CDR3 loop is CASTLVRGAEQFF. The CDR3 nucleotides are TGTGCCAGCACCCTCGTCCGCGGGGCAGAGCAGTTCTTC.

This clonotype came up a few times. The CDR3: CASSTQGEGSYNEQFF. In DNA form, the CDR3 reads TGTGCCAGCAGTACACAGGGGGAGGGCTCCTACAATGAGCAGTTCTTC. The chain couples TRBV6-2 or TRBV6-3 to TRBJ2-1, with D maybe TRBD1 (8 bases). Trimming removed 5 bases from V and 0 bases from J, with 14 bases in between. The CDR3 contains 16 residues. Germline V gene data show CDR1 as MNHEY and CDR2 as SVGEGT.

This clonotype was detected only once. The junction and the germline gene differ at one end; a read error may be behind it. The chain combines TRBV5-5 with TRBJ1-5, with D perhaps TRBD1 (6 bases). Germline assignment: CDR1 SGHKS and CDR2 YYEKEE (reference sequence). The CDR3 spans 15 residues. The DNA of the CDR3 is TGTGCCAACAGCGCCTCCGGGACACAGGGTCAGCCCCAGCATTTT. Translating it yields CANSASGTQGQPQHF.

On this clonotype: A much larger clone sits a single nucleotide away, making a read error possible. This chain connects TRBV5-6 to TRBJ2-7, with a possible D match to TRBD2 (7 bases). Germline V CDR1 and CDR2: SGHDT, YYEEEE. This CDR3 region has 12 residues. CDR3 residues: CAGSLGGREQYF. The CDR3 DNA follows: TGTGCCGGCAGCTTGGGGGGGCGCGAGCAGTACTTC.

In this sample, this clonotype turned up many times. The chain employs TRBV7-2 and TRBJ2-1; D is perhaps TRBD2 (5 bases). V lost 5 bases and J lost 4, with 18 bases in between. Germline CDR1 SGHTA, CDR2 FQGNSA. The CDR3 covers 16 residues. CDR3 coding DNA: TGTGCCAGCAGCCTACGGACTCCGGCCCCTTACAATGAGCAGTTCTTC. Translated, it gives CASSLRTPAPYNEQFF.